Listed below are T cell receptor beta chains from one sample, sequenced in a study of early T cells in non-severe SARS-CoV-2 infection. TCRdb re-derived calls from the 5' RACE reads in MiXCR, one entry per CDR3 protein. The data contain about 85,000 distinct CDR3 sequences, roughly 14% of them singletons. The specimen sequenced was whole blood. The receptors here all came from an adult who was a healthcare worker with PCR-confirmed SARS-CoV-2 infection or an uninfected control (not recorded which). Both conserved end residues are part of each CDR3. D genes are given only for firm matches. Clone size is not always given. Where it is, it says once, few, many or a class for expanded clones.

d_gene	v_gene	j_gene	abundance	CDR3nt	CDR3aa
NA	TRBV2	TRBJ2-7	many	TGTGCCAGCAAGGGACCGGCCTACGAGCAGTACTTC	CASKGPAYEQYF
TRBD1	TRBV2	TRBJ2-7	NA	TGTGCCAGTGGACAGGGACCCGAGCAGTACTTC	CASGQGPEQYF
NA	TRBV30	TRBJ2-4	few	TGTGCCTGGAGCCCCCCTGGAGGACAGCAAAACATTCAGTACTTC	CAWSPPGGQQNIQYF
TRBD1	TRBV27	TRBJ1-1	NA	TGTGCCAGCAGCAGCCCCGGACAGGGGAAGACTGAAGCTTTCTTT	CASSSPGQGKTEAFF
NA	TRBV29-1	TRBJ2-7	few	TGCAGCGTCCGAAACTCAGGGTCCTACGAGCAGTACTTC	CSVRNSGSYEQYF
NA	TRBV5-1	TRBJ1-4	NA	TGCGCCAGCAACTTGGTACCCGAGGGCGAAAAACTGTTTTTT	CASNLVPEGEKLFF
TRBD2	TRBV9	TRBJ2-4	few	TGTGCCAGCAGCCCGAGCGGGGCCTTAGCCAAAAACATTCAGTACTTC	CASSPSGALAKNIQYF
NA	TRBV7-9	TRBJ2-1	NA	TGTGCCAGCAGCCCGCACCGAGACTCTAGGACGTATGAGCAGTTCTTC	CASSPHRDSRTYEQFF
TRBD1	TRBV5-1	TRBJ2-7	few	TGCGCCAGCAGCCGGACAGGCACCTACGAGCAGTACTTC	CASSRTGTYEQYF
NA	TRBV12-3/TRBV12-4	TRBJ1-2	NA	TGTGCCAGCAGTTTAGAGGGTCAGGACTATGGCTACACCTTC	CASSLEGQDYGYTF
TRBD2	TRBV6-1	TRBJ2-1	few	TGTGCCAGCAGTACCCAAGGACTAGCGGGAGGGCGTGAGCAGTTCTTC	CASSTQGLAGGREQFF
NA	TRBV28	TRBJ2-7	NA	TGTGCCAGCAGTTCAGGTTTGAACGGGCAGTACTTC	CASSSGLNGQYF
NA	TRBV7-8	TRBJ1-2	many	TGTGCCAGCAGCCCCATCCGGACGGCAATATATGGCTACACCTTC	CASSPIRTAIYGYTF
NA	TRBV7-2	TRBJ1-5	few	TGTGCCAGCAGCTTAGTTCTGGATCAGCCCCAGCATTTT	CASSLVLDQPQHF
TRBD1	TRBV12-3/TRBV12-4	TRBJ1-4	NA	TGTGCCAGCAGTTTGGGGACAGGACGGCTGTTTTTT	CASSLGTGRLFF
NA	TRBV29-1	TRBJ1-2	NA	TGCAGCGTTGAAAGCGGAGATGGCTACACCTTC	CSVESGDGYTF
NA	TRBV25-1	TRBJ2-1	many	TGTGCCAGCACTTTGACTACCGACGAGCAGTTCTTC	CASTLTTDEQFF
TRBD1	TRBV18	TRBJ2-7	NA	TGTGCCAGCTCAGGAGTGCGGACAGGGAGCTCCTACGAGCAGTACTTC	CASSGVRTGSSYEQYF
TRBD1	TRBV5-4	TRBJ2-3	few	TGTGCCAGCACCCGACAGGGTGTTTATGATACGCAGTATTTT	CASTRQGVYDTQYF
NA	TRBV7-2	TRBJ2-3	few	TGTGCCAGCAGCTCCCCACTCGGTCATACGCAGTATTTT	CASSSPLGHTQYF
NA	TRBV7-7	TRBJ2-1	NA	TGTGCCAGCAGCTTAGGTCAGGGCACGCTCTATGAGCAGTTCTTC	CASSLGQGTLYEQFF
TRBD2	TRBV5-1	TRBJ2-7	few	TGTGCCAGCAGCGGGAGGGCTAGCGGAACCTCCTACGAGCAGTACTTC	CASSGRASGTSYEQYF
NA	TRBV10-1	TRBJ2-3	NA	TGCGCCAGCAGTGATGGGGGAGCAAGCACAGATACGCAGTATTTT	CASSDGGASTDTQYF
TRBD2	TRBV14	TRBJ2-1	NA	TGTGCCAGCAGCCCTCTTAGCGGGAGGGCCTTGGGGAATGAGCAGTTCTTC	CASSPLSGRALGNEQFF
NA	TRBV29-1	TRBJ2-7	NA	TGCAGCGCCCGGACCGCGCGGTACTCCTACGAGCAGTACTTC	CSARTARYSYEQYF
NA	TRBV7-2	TRBJ2-4	NA	TGTGCCAGCAGCTTAGGAGGGAGGAACATTCAGTACTTC	CASSLGGRNIQYF
NA	TRBV29-1	TRBJ1-2	NA	TGCAGCGTTACGCCAAGCCATGACTATGGCTACACCTTC	CSVTPSHDYGYTF
NA	TRBV19	TRBJ2-1	NA	TGTGCAACAAGTAGGATACGCTCCTACAATGAGCAGCTCTTT	CATSRIRSYNEQLF
NA	TRBV5-1	TRBJ2-7	many	TGCGCCAGCAGCACCGTCCCTAGCTCCTACGAGCAGTACTTC	CASSTVPSSYEQYF
NA	TRBV20-1	TRBJ1-1	NA	TGCAGTGCTAGGTCGGGGGCATCGGACCCTGAAGCTTTCTTT	CSARSGASDPEAFF
NA	TRBV7-6	TRBJ1-1	many	TGTGCCAGCAGCCTCGGACAGCCCCCAAGGGAAGCTTTCTTT	CASSLGQPPREAFF
NA	TRBV9	TRBJ1-2	few	TGTGCCAGCAGCCCCCCCCGGGGCTACACCTTC	CASSPPRGYTF
NA	TRBV28	TRBJ2-2	medium-sized	TGTGCCAGCAGTTTAATGTCCGCTGCCGGGGAGCTGTTTTTT	CASSLMSAAGELFF
NA	TRBV29-1	TRBJ2-1	NA	TGCAGCGTCCCTCCGGGACCGAGGGCTGGGAATGAGCAGTTCTTC	CSVPPGPRAGNEQFF
NA	TRBV4-2	TRBJ2-7	few	TGTGCCAGCAGCCAAGGCGAGGGGTCCTACGAGCAGTACTTC	CASSQGEGSYEQYF
TRBD2	TRBV19	TRBJ2-1	NA	TGTGCCAGTAGTATAGGGGTAGCGGGAGGGGCTGAGCAGTTCTTC	CASSIGVAGGAEQFF
NA	TRBV7-9	TRBJ2-7	few	TGTGCCAGCAGGGGGGTTAGTCCGCACGAGCAGTACTTC	CASRGVSPHEQYF
NA	TRBV7-3	TRBJ1-3	few	TGTGCCAGCAGCTCCCAAGCCGGGGCTGGAAACACCATATATTTT	CASSSQAGAGNTIYF
TRBD1	TRBV4-1	TRBJ2-1	NA	TGCGCCAGCAGCCAAGAACACCGGGACAGGGGGGCCGATGAGCAGTTCTTC	CASSQEHRDRGADEQFF
NA	TRBV9	TRBJ2-3	many	TGTGCCAGCAGCCCTACCCTGATCCCACGCACAGATACGCAGTATTTT	CASSPTLIPRTDTQYF
NA	TRBV4-1	TRBJ1-5	many	TGCGCCAGCAGCCAAGTGTCAGGAGAAAATCAGCCCCAGCATTTT	CASSQVSGENQPQHF